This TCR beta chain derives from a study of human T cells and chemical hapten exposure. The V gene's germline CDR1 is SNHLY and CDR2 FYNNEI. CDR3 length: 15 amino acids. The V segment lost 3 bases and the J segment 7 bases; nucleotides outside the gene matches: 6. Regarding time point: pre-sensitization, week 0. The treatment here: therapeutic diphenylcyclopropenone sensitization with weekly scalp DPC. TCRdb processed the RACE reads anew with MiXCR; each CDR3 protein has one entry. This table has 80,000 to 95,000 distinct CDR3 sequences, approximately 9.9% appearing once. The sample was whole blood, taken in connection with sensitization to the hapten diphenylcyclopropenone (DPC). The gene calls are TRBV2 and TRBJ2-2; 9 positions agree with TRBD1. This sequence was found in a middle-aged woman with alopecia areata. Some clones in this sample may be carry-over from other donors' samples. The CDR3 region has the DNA TGTGCCAGCAGTGAGAACAGGGGGCCCCACGGGGAGCTGTTTTTT. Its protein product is CASSENRGPHGELFF.